In its sample, the clone carrying this TCR beta chain was seen many times. TCRdb itself ran the 5' RACE reads through MiXCR, one entry per CDR3 protein. The profile shows about 49,000 distinct CDR3 sequences, 7.4% of them singletons. The entry originates in a study of T cells after yellow fever vaccination. This CDR3 has 15 residues. Germline CDR1 is LNHNV and CDR2 is YYDKDF (reference sequence). V trimming: 5 bases; J trimming: 0 bases; junction bases outside the gene matches: 4. The TCR was taken from a man younger than 30 who received the YFV17D yellow fever vaccine. V usage is TRBV15 and J usage is TRBJ1-2, with 9 bases identical to TRBD1. The material sequenced was CD8+ T cells sorted from PBMCs, taken around 16 days after the first yellow fever vaccination. The CDR3 is CATSPRDRANYGYTF. Written as DNA, the CDR3 is TGTGCCACCAGCCCCAGGGACAGGGCTAACTATGGCTACACCTTC.